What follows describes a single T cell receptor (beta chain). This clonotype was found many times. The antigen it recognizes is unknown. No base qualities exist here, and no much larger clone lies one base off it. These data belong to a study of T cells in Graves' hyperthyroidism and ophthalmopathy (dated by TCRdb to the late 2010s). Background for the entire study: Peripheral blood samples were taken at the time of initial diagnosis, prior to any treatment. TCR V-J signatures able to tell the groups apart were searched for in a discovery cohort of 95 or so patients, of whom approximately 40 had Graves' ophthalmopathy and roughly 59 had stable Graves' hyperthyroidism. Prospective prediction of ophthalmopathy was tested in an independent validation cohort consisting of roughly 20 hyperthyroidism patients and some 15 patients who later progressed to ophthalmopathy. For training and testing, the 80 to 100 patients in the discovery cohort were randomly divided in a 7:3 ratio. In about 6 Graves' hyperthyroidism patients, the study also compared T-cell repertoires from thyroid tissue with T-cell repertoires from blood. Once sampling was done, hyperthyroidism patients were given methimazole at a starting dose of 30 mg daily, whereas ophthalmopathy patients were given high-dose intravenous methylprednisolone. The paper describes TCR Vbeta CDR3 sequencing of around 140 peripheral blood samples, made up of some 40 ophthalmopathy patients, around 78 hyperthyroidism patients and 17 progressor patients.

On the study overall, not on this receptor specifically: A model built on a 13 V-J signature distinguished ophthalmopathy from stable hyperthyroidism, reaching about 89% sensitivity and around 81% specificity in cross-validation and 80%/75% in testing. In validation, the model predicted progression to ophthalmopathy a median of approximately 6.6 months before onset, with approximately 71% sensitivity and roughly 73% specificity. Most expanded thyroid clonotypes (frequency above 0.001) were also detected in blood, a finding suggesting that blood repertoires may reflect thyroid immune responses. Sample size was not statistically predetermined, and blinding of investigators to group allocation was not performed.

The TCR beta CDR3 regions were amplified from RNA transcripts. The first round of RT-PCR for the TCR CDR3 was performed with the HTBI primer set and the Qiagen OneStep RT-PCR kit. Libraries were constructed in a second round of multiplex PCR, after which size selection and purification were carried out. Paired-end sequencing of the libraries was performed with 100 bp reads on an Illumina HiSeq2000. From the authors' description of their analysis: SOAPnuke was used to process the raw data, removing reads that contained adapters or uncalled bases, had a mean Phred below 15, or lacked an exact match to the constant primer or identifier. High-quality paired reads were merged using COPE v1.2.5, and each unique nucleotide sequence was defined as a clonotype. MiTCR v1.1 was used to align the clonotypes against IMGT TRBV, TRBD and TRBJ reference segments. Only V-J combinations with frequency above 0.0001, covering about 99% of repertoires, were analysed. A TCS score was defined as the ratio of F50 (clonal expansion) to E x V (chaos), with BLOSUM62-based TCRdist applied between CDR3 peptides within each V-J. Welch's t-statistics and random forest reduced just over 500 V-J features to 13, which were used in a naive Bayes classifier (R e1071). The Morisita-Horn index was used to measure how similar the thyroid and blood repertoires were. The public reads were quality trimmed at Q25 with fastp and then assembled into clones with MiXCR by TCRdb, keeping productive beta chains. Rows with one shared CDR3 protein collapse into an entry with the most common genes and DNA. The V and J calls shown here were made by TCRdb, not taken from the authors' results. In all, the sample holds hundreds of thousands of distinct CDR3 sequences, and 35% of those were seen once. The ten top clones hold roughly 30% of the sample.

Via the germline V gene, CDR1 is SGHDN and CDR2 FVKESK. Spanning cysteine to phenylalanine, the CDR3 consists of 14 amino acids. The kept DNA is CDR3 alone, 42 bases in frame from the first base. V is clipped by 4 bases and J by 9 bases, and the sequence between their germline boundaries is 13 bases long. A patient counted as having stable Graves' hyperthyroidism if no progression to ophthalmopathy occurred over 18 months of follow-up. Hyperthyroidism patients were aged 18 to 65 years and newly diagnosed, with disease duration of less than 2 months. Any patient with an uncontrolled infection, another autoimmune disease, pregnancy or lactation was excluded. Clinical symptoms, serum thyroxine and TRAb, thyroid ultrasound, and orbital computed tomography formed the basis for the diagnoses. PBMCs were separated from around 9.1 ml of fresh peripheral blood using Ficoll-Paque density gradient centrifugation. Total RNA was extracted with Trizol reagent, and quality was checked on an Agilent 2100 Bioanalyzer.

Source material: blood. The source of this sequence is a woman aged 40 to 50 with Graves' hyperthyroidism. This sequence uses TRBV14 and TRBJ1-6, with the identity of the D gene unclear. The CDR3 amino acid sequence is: CASSLGRGGSPLHF. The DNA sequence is TGTGCCAGCAGCCTCGGCCGTGGTGGTTCACCCCTCCACTTT. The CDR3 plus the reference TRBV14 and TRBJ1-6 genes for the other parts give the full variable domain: EAGVTQFPSHSVIEKGQTVTLRCDPISGHDNLYWYRRVMGKEIKFLLHFVKESKQDESGMPNNRFLAERTGGTYSTLKVQPAELEDSGVYFCASSLGRGGSPLHFGNGTRLTVT.